These 31 T cell receptor beta chains were sequenced from one sample in a study of T cells in Graves' hyperthyroidism and ophthalmopathy. It was RNA transcripts that yielded the amplified TCR beta CDR3 regions. The HTBI primer set drove a first-round RT-PCR of the TCR CDR3. TCRdb recomputed calls from the multiplex PCR reads with MiXCR, one row per CDR3 protein. The table has roughly 260,000 distinct CDR3 sequences, more than 14% seen once. The sample was blood. Every receptor here comes from a woman aged 40 to 55 with Graves' hyperthyroidism that later progressed to Graves' ophthalmopathy.

At least ten counts were recorded for this clonotype. The genes are TRBV11-2 and TRBJ1-6; possibly TRBD1 for D (6 bases). Trimming shortened V by 4 bases and J by 11 bases, and 18 bases separated the two germline ends. CDR1 is SGHAT, CDR2 FQNNGV, per germline. The CDR3 runs 15 residues. The CDR3 DNA is TGTGCCAGCAGCTACCGTCTCGGGGGGCAGACACCCCTCCACTTT. This gives the protein CASSYRLGGQTPLHF.

There are many counts of this clonotype. The chain links TRBV5-1 to TRBJ2-3, with a tentative D call TRBD1 (6 bases). Per the germline V gene, CDR1 is SGHRS and CDR2 is YFSETQ. Trimming shortened V by 2 bases and J by 5 bases, and 15 bases separated the two germline ends. The CDR3 runs to 15 residues. The chain's CDR3 is CASSLTPGHKDTQYF. In DNA form, the CDR3 reads TGCGCCAGCAGCTTAACTCCGGGACATAAAGATACGCAGTATTTT.

This clonotype was seen at least ten times. V usage is TRBV10-2 and J usage is TRBJ2-7, with 7 bases that match TRBD1. After removal of 6 bases from V and 3 bases from J, the junction contained 5 bases not matched to a gene. Germline lookup yields CDR1 WSHSY and CDR2 SAAADI. This CDR3 spans 13 amino acids. In nucleotides, the CDR3 is TGCGCCAGCAGGCCGAACAGGGGCTACGAGCAGTACTTC. It codes for CASRPNRGYEQYF.

This clonotype was seen repeatedly, ten times or more. The genes are TRBV6-1 and TRBJ1-2, with D uncertain. Trimming stripped 8 bases from V and 4 bases from J, with 11 bases between. This CDR3 has 12 amino acids. Germline values: CDR1 MNHNS, CDR2 SASEGT. The DNA of the CDR3 is TGTGCCAGCGACCTATCCCCCTATGGCTACACCTTC. It is translated as CASDLSPYGYTF.

This clonotype appeared many times. J is TRBJ2-1 and V is TRBV11-2; D unclear. Between the trimmed V and J ends, which lost 7 bases and 4 bases, there was a span of 17 bases. The CDR3 is 15 residues long. The germline V gene encodes CDR1 SGHAT and CDR2 FQNNGV. This CDR3 reads CASTLDPLEYNEQFF. The CDR3 bases are TGTGCCAGCACCCTCGATCCTCTCGAATACAATGAGCAGTTCTTC.

This clonotype occurred many times. The chain recombines TRBV10-3 with TRBJ2-7; D is undetermined. The CDR3 totals 14 residues. Germline V gene lookup returns CDR1 ENHRY and CDR2 SYGVKD. V lost 0 bases to trimming and J lost 0 bases, with 6 bases between them. CDR3 sequence reads: CAISESPGSYEQYF. CDR3 DNA sequence: TGTGCCATCAGTGAGTCGCCCGGCTCCTACGAGCAGTACTTC.

The sample holds many counts of this clonotype. V usage is TRBV12-3 or TRBV12-4 and J usage is TRBJ1-6; possible D gene TRBD1, 6 bases. V lost 3 bases, J lost 9 bases, and 12 bases lay in between. This CDR3 is 14 amino acids long. CDR3 in amino acids: CASSLGGASSPLHF. For the CDR3, the DNA is TGTGCCAGCAGTTTGGGGGGGGCGAGTTCACCCCTCCACTTT.

In its sample, this clonotype was seen many times. The chain employs TRBV28 and TRBJ2-1; D is unclear. The V gene's germline CDR1 is MDHEN and CDR2 SYDVKM. V was pared by 5 bases and J by 7 bases, with 9 bases between. The length of the CDR3 is 12 residues. Here the CDR3 DNA reads TGTGCCAGCAGTCGAAAGTCTAATGAGCAGTTCTTC. Its translation is CASSRKSNEQFF.

There are many counts of this clonotype. The chain has TRBV28 and TRBJ2-5; D gene unclear. V gave up 1 base and J gave up 5 bases, with 14 bases separating them. The CDR3 consists of 15 residues. Germline CDR1 is MDHEN and CDR2 is SYDVKM. The CDR3 loop is CASSLLRFEGETQYF. As DNA, the CDR3 is TGTGCCAGCAGTTTATTGAGGTTTGAAGGTGAGACCCAGTACTTC. The whole variable domain, remainder taken from reference TRBV28 and TRBJ2-5, is DVKVTQSSRYLVKRTGEKVFLECVQDMDHENMFWYRQDPGLGLRLIYFSYDVKMKEKGDIPEGYSVSREKKERFSLILESASTNQTSMYLCASSLLRFEGETQYFGPGTRLLVL.

The chain links TRBV10-1 to TRBJ1-1; a weak D match, TRBD1 (6 bases). The germline V gene has CDR1 WNHNN and CDR2 SYGVQD (reference sequence). V lost 9 bases to trimming and J lost 4 bases, with 36 bases between them. The CDR3 has 20 amino acids. CDR3 sequence: CASSSPPSLGRGAGSTEAFF. Written as DNA, the CDR3 is TGCGCCAGTTCTTCCCCCCCAAGCTTGGGCAGGGGCGCAGGAAGCACTGAAGCTTTCTTT.

Details on this clonotype: This could be a read error, since a much larger clone is one nucleotide away. The V and J genes are TRBV6-4 and TRBJ2-1, with 11 bases aligning to TRBD2. Germline V gene sequence: CDR1 MRHNA, CDR2 SNTAGT. The CDR3 runs to 16 residues. The CDR3 sequence is CTSSVGTSGSDNEQFF. DNA of the CDR3: TGTACCAGCAGTGTTGGGACTAGCGGATCCGACAATGAGCAGTTCTTC.

This clonotype appeared many times. The chain uses TRBV3-1 and TRBJ2-3; maybe TRBD2 (5 bases). Germline CDR1 reads LGHDT; CDR2 reads YNNKEL (reference sequence). The CDR3 loop spans 16 amino acids. Trimming took off 1 base at V and 0 bases at J, with 11 bases between the two ends. The CDR3 DNA reads TGTGCCAGCAGCCAAGGTGGCGGGTCTAGCACAGATACGCAGTATTTT. The encoded protein is CASSQGGGSSTDTQYF.

This clonotype was observed a few times. The V gene is TRBV4-1, the J gene TRBJ2-3; D is perhaps TRBD2 (5 bases). Germline V gene lookup returns CDR1 MGHRA and CDR2 YSYEKL. The V gene lost 5 bases and the J gene lost 3 bases, with 12 bases spanning the gap. This CDR3 is 14 amino acids long. CDR3 bases: TGCGCCAGCAGCGGGAGTAGTTGGACAGATACGCAGTATTTT. This codes for CASSGSSWTDTQYF.

The sample holds many counts of this clonotype. The chain uses TRBV28 and TRBJ1-6, with D uncertain. This CDR3 spans 13 amino acids. Germline V gene lookup returns CDR1 MDHEN and CDR2 SYDVKM. Trimming left V 7 bases short and J 14 bases short, with 18 bases between. CDR3 bases: TGTGCCAGCACGACGGGTCGCGGTGGCACCCTCCACTTT. It encodes CASTTGRGGTLHF.

Concerning this clonotype: With a much larger clone just one base away, this may be a read error. The gene calls are TRBV27 and TRBJ2-1, with D possibly matching TRBD1 (5 bases). The ends were cut back, 7 bases at V and 9 bases at J, with 16 bases in the middle. Germline V lookup: CDR1 MNHEY, CDR2 SMNVEV (reference sequence). The CDR3 length is 13 residues. The CDR3 region is CASNPAAGSEQFF. CDR3 DNA: TGTGCCAGCAATCCGGCCGCAGGGTCTGAGCAGTTCTTC.

V usage is TRBV7-6 and J usage is TRBJ2-2; D gene unclear. Trimming removed 5 bases at V and 6 bases at J, with 10 bases between. This CDR3 region has 13 residues. Per the germline V gene, CDR1 is SGHVS and CDR2 is FNYEAQ. CDR3 in amino acids: CASSVLGAGELFF. The CDR3 DNA is TGTGCCAGCAGCGTATTAGGTGCCGGGGAGCTGTTTTTT.

This sequence joins TRBV20-1 and TRBJ2-2; the match to TRBD2 covers 8 bases. V was pared by 1 base and J by 4 bases, with 11 bases of the junction left unmatched. This CDR3 comprises 17 residues. Germline V lookup: CDR1 DFQATT, CDR2 SNEGSKA (reference sequence). CDR3 sequence reads: CSARVPKRESGTGELFF. The CDR3 DNA reads as TGCAGTGCTAGAGTCCCTAAGCGGGAGTCGGGCACCGGGGAGCTGTTTTTT.

The chain uses TRBV7-2 and TRBJ1-4; D is ambiguous. The CDR3 contains 15 residues. The V end lost 0 bases, the J end lost 4 bases, and 9 bases lay between the germline ends. CDR1 and CDR2 (germline): SGHTA, FQGNSA. As DNA, the CDR3 is TGTGCCAGCAGCTTAGCGGCGAGCCTTAATGAAAAACTGTTTTTT. Translation gives CASSLAASLNEKLFF.

Many counts were recorded for this clonotype. The gene calls are TRBV6-1 and TRBJ2-5, with D hard to call. The germline V and J ends were trimmed by 2 bases and 8 bases, with 12 bases remaining between them. Germline V CDR1 and CDR2: MNHNS, SASEGT. This CDR3 spans 13 amino acids. The CDR3 nucleotides are TGTGCCAGCAGTGAACCTGTCGACATAACCCAGTACTTC. Its protein product is CASSEPVDITQYF.

The chain joins TRBV3-1 to TRBJ1-2; maybe TRBD1 (5 bases). Germline values: CDR1 LGHDT, CDR2 YNNKEL (reference sequence). The V gene lost 2 bases and the J gene lost 3 bases, with 7 bases spanning the gap. This CDR3 is built from 13 residues. Here the CDR3 reads CASSQLGDYGYTF. The CDR3 coding sequence is TGTGCCAGCAGCCAATTGGGGGACTATGGCTACACCTTC.

This clonotype was detected ten times or more. The genes are TRBV29-1 and TRBJ1-5; D is ambiguous. Per germline, CDR1 SQVTM and CDR2 ANQGSEA. This CDR3 is 12 amino acids long. V gave up 4 bases and J gave up 2 bases, with 6 bases separating them. The CDR3 sequence is CSVAVGNQPQHF. Written as DNA, the CDR3 is TGCAGCGTTGCAGTTGGCAATCAGCCCCAGCATTTT.

This clonotype was observed many times. The V call is TRBV27, the J call TRBJ1-2; 7 nucleotides line up with TRBD1. From germline, CDR1 is MNHEY and CDR2 SMNVEV (reference sequence). The J segment lost 8 bases and the V segment lost 1 base, leaving 4 bases of the junction unmatched. The CDR3 totals 13 residues. The CDR3 here is CASSLLRGQGYTF. CDR3 coding DNA: TGTGCCAGCAGTTTATTGAGGGGGCAAGGCTACACCTTC.

This clonotype was observed a handful of times. The germline gene is not matched at one end of the junction; a read error may be the cause. This chain links TRBV10-3 with TRBJ1-2, with no clear D. The CDR3 spans 13 residues. In germline, CDR1 is ENHRY, CDR2 SYGVKD. In nucleotides, the CDR3 is TGTGCCATCAGTGAGTCAATAGGCTATGGCTACGCCTTC. This codes for CAISESIGYGYAF.

Ten or more counts support this clonotype. The J gene is TRBJ2-5, the V gene TRBV20-1, with 7 bases identical to TRBD2. Germline CDR1 and CDR2: DFQATT and SNEGSKA (reference sequence). Trimming removed 6 bases from V and 5 bases from J; junction bases left unmatched: 12. The CDR3 extends over 14 amino acids. CDR3 loop: CSALIGGRRETQYF. CDR3 in DNA: TGCAGTGCCCTGATTGGCGGGAGAAGGGAGACCCAGTACTTC.

Comment on this clonotype: A single base separates this from a much larger clone, so it may be a read error. J is TRBJ2-1 and V is TRBV3-1, with TRBD2 matching over 13 bases. The germline CDR1 and CDR2 sequences are LGHDT and YNNKEL (reference sequence). V lost 4 bases, J lost 14 bases, and 8 bases stayed unmatched. This CDR3 is 14 amino acids long. The chain's CDR3 is CASSPGLAGEEKFF. The CDR3 DNA follows: TGTGCCAGCAGCCCAGGACTAGCGGGAGAAGAGAAGTTCTTC.

The table lists this clonotype with many counts. The chain is built from TRBV5-5 and TRBJ1-1; 9 bases line up with TRBD1. Germline V lookup: CDR1 SGHKS, CDR2 YYEKEE (reference sequence). The CDR3 runs to 14 residues. V was pared by 3 bases and J by 3 bases, with 3 bases of the junction left unmatched. DNA of the CDR3: TGTGCCAGCAGCTGGACAGGGGCGGACACTGAAGCTTTCTTT. Protein product: CASSWTGADTEAFF.

The chain is built from TRBV10-3 and TRBJ2-3; 14 nucleotides align to TRBD2. The CDR3 extends over 20 amino acids. In germline, CDR1 is ENHRY, CDR2 SYGVKD. Unmatched junction bases numbered 13, after V lost 4 bases and J lost 1 base. CDR3 sequence (DNA): TGTGCCATCAGTGCGCGGGGACTAGCGGGAGAGGGCGGCGGCACAGATACGCAGTATTTT. Protein sequence: CAISARGLAGEGGGTDTQYF.

This clonotype was observed many times. This chain connects TRBV7-8 to TRBJ2-5; 9 bases match TRBD1. Germline CDR1 is SGHVS and CDR2 is FQNEAQ. The CDR3 consists of 14 residues. V lost 4 bases to trimming and J lost 5 bases; unmatched junction nucleotides: 5. This CDR3 reads CASSSQGAGETQYF. The CDR3 nucleotides are TGTGCCAGCAGCTCACAGGGGGCGGGGGAGACCCAGTACTTC.

This clonotype was counted many times. The rearrangement uses TRBV18 and TRBJ1-6; no definite D call. The V gene's germline CDR1 is KGHSH and CDR2 LQKENI. The CDR3 is 14 amino acids. V was clipped by 2 bases and J by 9 bases, with 11 bases between them. CDR3 DNA: TGTGCCAGCTCACCAAGGGTCGCGGGTTCACCCCTCCACTTT. This sequence encodes CASSPRVAGSPLHF.

This clonotype was picked up many times. The rearrangement uses TRBV28 and TRBJ2-5, with 9 bases that match TRBD2. V shed 7 bases and J 5 bases; nucleotides not matched to a gene: 14. The germline V gene encodes CDR1 MDHEN and CDR2 SYDVKM. The CDR3 sequence is 16 residues long. CDR3 nucleotide sequence: TGTGCCAGCACCTCCTGGGAGGCTAGCGGGATTGAGACCCAGTACTTC. Its protein is CASTSWEASGIETQYF.

This clonotype was seen repeatedly, ten times or more. The genes are TRBV13 and TRBJ2-7, with D possibly being TRBD1 (5 bases). The germline V gene encodes CDR1 PRHDT and CDR2 FYEKMQ (reference sequence). The CDR3 sequence is 13 residues long. Trimming cost V 2 bases and J 4 bases, with 9 bases left between them. The CDR3 here is CASSLWAGYEQYF. CDR3 DNA: TGTGCCAGCAGCTTATGGGCAGGGTACGAGCAGTACTTC. The full variable domain, with the rest looked up from reference TRBV13 and TRBJ2-7, is AAGVIQSPRHLIKEKRETATLKCYPIPRHDTVYWYQQGPGQDPQFLISFYEKMQSDKGSIPDRFSAQQFSDYHSELNMSSLELGDSALYFCASSLWAGYEQYFGPGTRLTVT.